Described below is a single T cell receptor (beta chain) sequence and its context. The data are from a study of cytomegalovirus exposure and HLA in healthy donors. From germline, CDR1 is MNHEY and CDR2 SMNVEV (reference sequence). V was shortened by 4 bases and J by 4 bases, with 4 bases between the two germline ends. This CDR3 is 11 amino acids long. Method: immunoSEQ multiplex PCR; TCRdb's copy keeps in-frame clones and lacks some. Among some 350,000 clones listed, around 90% were seen once. The chain recombines TRBV27 with TRBJ1-2; D is ambiguous. The source material was PBMCs. The receptor was derived from a woman in her thirties in good health and CMV-seropositive. CDR3 coding DNA: TGTGCCAGCAGTTGGGGCTATGGCTACACCTTC. The encoded protein is CASSWGYGYTF.